This T cell receptor beta chain was profiled in a study of shared clonotypes between healthy human individuals. CD4+ cell separation produced CD45RA+ naive and CD45RA-negative memory subsets. Looked up from germline, CDR1 is MDHEN and CDR2 is SYDVKM. V was clipped by 3 bases and J by 3 bases; unmatched bases: 15. The CDR3 has 18 amino acids. TCRdb's copy holds only in-frame clones and misses some; the assay was immunoSEQ multiplex PCR. Of a few million clones listed, just over 90% were seen once; the top ten hold 0.39%. To note about this clone: Its antigen is not known.

Study-wide findings and caveats: Non-shared clonotypes displayed generation probabilities falling below those of clonotypes present in all four donors. Represented diversity, genetic and exposure-history alike, was limited by few donors.

The source is a man aged 18 to 35 in good health. Some clones in this sample may be carry-over from other donors' samples. The source material was naive CD4+ T cells from PBMCs. The subset was: CD45RA+ positively selected. The V gene is TRBV28, the J gene TRBJ1-1; 8 nucleotides match TRBD1. As DNA, the CDR3 is TGTGCCAGCAGTTTGGCCGGACAGGGCCGAGACCCATACACTGAAGCTTTCTTT. It yields the protein CASSLAGQGRDPYTEAFF. Full variable domain (remainder filled in from reference TRBV28 and TRBJ1-1): DVKVTQSSRYLVKRTGEKVFLECVQDMDHENMFWYRQDPGLGLRLIYFSYDVKMKEKGDIPEGYSVSREKKERFSLILESASTNQTSMYLCASSLAGQGRDPYTEAFFGQGTRLTVV.